A selection of T cell receptor beta chains follows, all from one sample in a study of blood T cell repertoires in COVID-19. Sequencing was performed with immunoSEQ multiplex PCR; in TCRdb, only in-frame clones are kept and a portion is missing. Of tens of thousands of clones listed, 74% are singletons. The sequencing input was peripheral blood. All receptors derive from a woman of 80 years or more with acute or convalescent COVID-19. CDR3s include the opening cysteine and the closing phenylalanine or tryptophan. D genes are given only for firm matches. Clone sizes are given selectively: once, few, many, or a class where the clone is expanded.

D,size,V,J,CDR3,DNA
TRBD2,-,TRBV7-2,TRBJ2-1,CASSLALAGDYNEQFF,TGTGCCAGCAGCTTAGCGCTAGCGGGAGACTACAATGAGCAGTTCTTC
TRBD1,-,TRBV5-6,TRBJ2-7,CASSWRKGQGAYEQYF,TGTGCCAGCAGCTGGCGCAAGGGACAGGGGGCCTACGAGCAGTACTTC
-,-,TRBV28,TRBJ2-2,CASLHGGVNTGELFF,TGTGCCAGTCTCCATGGAGGGGTTAACACCGGGGAGCTGTTTTTT
TRBD2,once,TRBV2,TRBJ2-1,CASSDIPGLALPGEQFF,TGTGCCAGCAGTGATATACCGGGACTAGCCCTCCCCGGTGAGCAGTTCTTC
TRBD2,-,TRBV24-1,TRBJ2-1,CATSGTSGFDEQFF,TGTGCCACCAGTGGGACTAGCGGTTTCGATGAGCAGTTCTTC
TRBD1,-,TRBV5-1,TRBJ2-1,CASSPLGQSQINEQFF,TGCGCCAGCAGCCCCCTGGGACAGTCGCAAATCAATGAGCAGTTCTTC
TRBD2,-,TRBV4-1,TRBJ2-3,CASSQPGLAGRTDTQYF,TGCGCCAGCAGCCAGCCGGGACTAGCGGGACGTACAGATACGCAGTATTTT
-,-,TRBV29-1,TRBJ2-1,CSVDAELGSNEQFF,TGCAGCGTTGACGCCGAATTGGGGAGCAATGAGCAGTTCTTC
TRBD1,-,TRBV5-1,TRBJ1-2,CASSWTTGTGVGGYTF,TGCGCCAGCAGCTGGACTACCGGGACAGGGGTAGGAGGCTACACCTTC
-,-,TRBV2,TRBJ2-1,CASSPTSYEQFF,TGTGCCAGCAGCCCGACTAGTTATGAGCAGTTCTTC
TRBD1,-,TRBV4-1,TRBJ1-2,CASSQPSGQTNGYTF,TGCGCCAGCAGCCAACCATCGGGACAGACTAATGGCTACACCTTC
TRBD2,few,TRBV29-1,TRBJ2-7,CSFSTSGEQYF,TGCAGCTTCTCGACTAGCGGCGAGCAGTACTTC
TRBD1,few,TRBV2,TRBJ2-7,CASSDRDRVGDEQYF,TGTGCCAGCAGTGATCGTGACAGGGTGGGGGACGAGCAGTACTTC
TRBD1,-,TRBV6-5,TRBJ2-3,CASSRGTGGTDTQYF,TGTGCCAGCAGCCGCGGGACAGGGGGCACAGATACGCAGTATTTT
-,many,TRBV5-5,TRBJ1-1,CASRLDLGPNTEAFF,TGTGCCAGCAGGCTCGATTTGGGGCCGAACACTGAAGCTTTCTTT
-,-,TRBV7-8,TRBJ2-4,CASSLAWSKAENIQYF,TGTGCCAGCAGCTTAGCGTGGAGCAAGGCCGAAAACATTCAGTACTTC
-,-,TRBV5-6,TRBJ2-3,CASSLIGGGTDTQYF,TGTGCCAGCAGCTTGATAGGGGGAGGCACAGATACGCAGTATTTT
-,-,TRBV30,TRBJ1-2,CAWSPGADYGYTF,TGTGCCTGGAGTCCAGGGGCGGACTATGGCTACACCTTC
TRBD2,-,TRBV19,TRBJ2-2,CASAQLAGVKTGELFF,TGTGCCAGTGCACAACTAGCGGGAGTAAAAACCGGGGAGCTGTTTTTT
TRBD2,few,TRBV28,TRBJ2-3,CASRVASSGRRTDTQYF,TGTGCCAGCAGGGTCGCGTCTAGCGGGAGACGCACAGATACGCAGTATTTT
TRBD1,-,TRBV20-1,TRBJ1-1,CSASSGQWGSEAFF,TGCAGTGCTAGTTCGGGACAGTGGGGGTCTGAAGCTTTCTTT
-,few,TRBV20-1,TRBJ2-7,CSASSPRTEGQYF,TGCAGTGCTAGTAGCCCAAGGACAGAGGGCCAGTACTTC
TRBD2,-,TRBV11-2,TRBJ2-1,CASSPRLAGRNNEQFF,TGTGCCAGCAGCCCCAGACTAGCGGGGCGGAACAATGAGCAGTTCTTC
-,-,TRBV28,TRBJ2-7,CASSLKWDFLTYEQYF,TGTGCCAGCAGTTTGAAATGGGACTTCTTAACCTACGAGCAGTACTTC
TRBD1,few,TRBV27,TRBJ2-7,CASSFADRPTSYEQYF,TGTGCCAGCAGTTTCGCGGACAGGCCGACTTCCTACGAGCAGTACTTC
-,-,TRBV7-2,TRBJ2-1,CASSFSNEQFF,TGTGCCAGCAGCTTCTCCAATGAGCAGTTCTTC
TRBD1,-,TRBV5-1,TRBJ2-1,CASSLGGSRGLGNEQFF,TGCGCCAGCAGCTTGGGGGGCTCGAGGGGGCTCGGAAATGAGCAGTTCTTC
TRBD1,-,TRBV4-3,TRBJ1-4,CASSRTGTGVGEKLFF,TGCGCCAGCAGCCGTACCGGGACAGGGGTGGGAGAAAAACTGTTTTTT
-,-,TRBV6-2/TRBV6-3,TRBJ2-7,CASSRGGTSYEQYF,TGTGCCAGCAGCCGGGGCGGGACGTCCTACGAGCAGTACTTC
-,-,TRBV27,TRBJ1-6,CASSFKSSYNSPLHF,TGTGCCAGCAGTTTCAAGAGCTCCTATAATTCACCCCTCCACTTT
-,-,TRBV7-2,TRBJ1-1,CASSPLRMMNTEAFF,TGTGCCAGCAGTCCCCTAAGAATGATGAACACTGAAGCTTTCTTT
TRBD2,-,TRBV4-2,TRBJ2-3,CASSPGPSGRTDTQYF,TGTGCCAGCAGCCCGGGTCCTAGCGGAAGGACAGATACGCAGTATTTT
-,-,TRBV4-2,TRBJ1-5,CASSQDRAGSNQPQHF,TGTGCCAGCAGCCAAGATAGGGCGGGGAGCAATCAGCCCCAGCATTTT
-,once,TRBV27,TRBJ2-1,CASSLYAQGGYNEQFF,TGTGCCAGCAGTCTTTACGCGCAAGGCGGCTACAATGAGCAGTTCTTC
-,-,TRBV24-1,TRBJ2-2,CATRTGITGELFF,TGTGCCACACGAACAGGGATCACCGGGGAGCTGTTTTTT
TRBD1,-,TRBV6-5,TRBJ1-2,CASSRLGTGGGYTF,TGTGCCAGCAGCCGTCTCGGGACAGGGGGTGGCTACACCTTC
-,-,TRBV5-1,TRBJ2-2,CASSLAEITGELFF,TGCGCCAGCAGCTTGGCCGAGATCACCGGGGAGCTGTTTTTT
TRBD2,-,TRBV29-1,TRBJ2-1,CSVEEGSSGSEQFF,TGCAGCGTTGAAGAGGGGTCTAGCGGCAGTGAGCAGTTCTTC
-,-,TRBV7-6,TRBJ1-3,CASSPNFQVAGNTIYF,TGTGCCAGCAGCCCCAATTTTCAGGTGGCTGGAAACACCATATATTTT
TRBD2,many,TRBV9,TRBJ2-1,CASSVLTSRAYNEQFF,TGTGCCAGCAGCGTCCTGACTAGCCGCGCCTACAATGAGCAGTTCTTC
TRBD2,-,TRBV28,TRBJ2-7,CASSFKYGLAGHSYEQYF,TGTGCCAGCAGTTTTAAGTACGGACTAGCGGGGCACTCCTACGAGCAGTACTTC
-,-,TRBV25-1,TRBJ1-1,CASSEYRTAKNTEAFF,TGTGCCAGCAGTGAATATCGGACAGCAAAAAACACTGAAGCTTTCTTT
TRBD1,-,TRBV6-6,TRBJ1-5,CASSYKTGTGHF,TGTGCCAGCAGTTACAAAACCGGGACAGGGCATTTT
-,-,TRBV7-9,TRBJ1-1,CASSTRTGFPEAFF,TGTGCCAGCAGCACCAGAACAGGGTTTCCTGAAGCTTTCTTT